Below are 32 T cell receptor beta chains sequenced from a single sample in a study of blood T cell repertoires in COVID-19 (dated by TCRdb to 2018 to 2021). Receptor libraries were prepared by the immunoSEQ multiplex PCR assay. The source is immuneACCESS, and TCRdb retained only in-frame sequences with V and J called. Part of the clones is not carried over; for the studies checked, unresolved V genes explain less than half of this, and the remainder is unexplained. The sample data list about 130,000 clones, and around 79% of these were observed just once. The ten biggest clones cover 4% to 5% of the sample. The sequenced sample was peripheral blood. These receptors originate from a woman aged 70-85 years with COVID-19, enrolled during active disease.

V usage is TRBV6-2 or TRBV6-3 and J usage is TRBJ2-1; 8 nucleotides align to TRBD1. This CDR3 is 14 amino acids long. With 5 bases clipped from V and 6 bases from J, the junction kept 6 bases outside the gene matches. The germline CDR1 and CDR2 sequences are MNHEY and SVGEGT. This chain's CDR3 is CASSVRTGSNEQFF. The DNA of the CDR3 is TGTGCCAGCAGTGTGAGGACAGGGTCCAATGAGCAGTTCTTC.

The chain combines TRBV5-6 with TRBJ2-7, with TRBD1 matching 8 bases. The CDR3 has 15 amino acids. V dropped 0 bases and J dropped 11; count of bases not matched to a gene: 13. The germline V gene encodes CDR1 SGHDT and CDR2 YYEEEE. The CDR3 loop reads CASSLAGWGQAFEYF. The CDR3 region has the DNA TGTGCCAGCAGCTTGGCAGGTTGGGGACAGGCCTTCGAGTACTTC.

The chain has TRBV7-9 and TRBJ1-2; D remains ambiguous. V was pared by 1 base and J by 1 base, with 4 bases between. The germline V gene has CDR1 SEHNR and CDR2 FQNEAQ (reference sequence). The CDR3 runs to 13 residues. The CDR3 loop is CASSLDSNYGYTF. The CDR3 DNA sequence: TGTGCCAGCAGCTTAGACAGTAACTATGGCTACACCTTC.

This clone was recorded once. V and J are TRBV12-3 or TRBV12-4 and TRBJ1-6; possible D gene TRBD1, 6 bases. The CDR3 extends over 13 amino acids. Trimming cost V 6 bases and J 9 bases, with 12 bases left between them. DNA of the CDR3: TGTGCCAGCAGAGCAGGGGAACGTTCACCCCTCCACTTT. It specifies CASRAGERSPLHF.

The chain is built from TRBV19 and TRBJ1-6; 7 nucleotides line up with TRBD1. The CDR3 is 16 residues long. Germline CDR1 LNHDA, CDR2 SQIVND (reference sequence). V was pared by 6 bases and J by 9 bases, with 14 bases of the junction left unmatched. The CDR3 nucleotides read TGTGCCAGTAGCCGCGTCCCAACAGGGGTCGGTTCACCCCTCCACTTT. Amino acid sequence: CASSRVPTGVGSPLHF.

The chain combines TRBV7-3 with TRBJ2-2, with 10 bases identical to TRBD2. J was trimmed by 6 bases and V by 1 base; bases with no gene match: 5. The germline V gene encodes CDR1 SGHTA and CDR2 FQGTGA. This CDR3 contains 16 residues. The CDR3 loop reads CASSLMGLALAGELFF. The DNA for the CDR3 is TGTGCCAGCAGCTTAATGGGACTAGCGCTAGCCGGGGAGCTGTTTTTT.

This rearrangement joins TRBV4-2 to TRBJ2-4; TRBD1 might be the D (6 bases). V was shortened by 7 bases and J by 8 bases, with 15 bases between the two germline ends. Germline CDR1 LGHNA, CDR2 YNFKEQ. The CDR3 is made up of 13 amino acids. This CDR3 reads CASTSGEMDIQYF. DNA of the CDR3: TGTGCCAGCACCTCAGGGGAGATGGACATTCAGTACTTC.

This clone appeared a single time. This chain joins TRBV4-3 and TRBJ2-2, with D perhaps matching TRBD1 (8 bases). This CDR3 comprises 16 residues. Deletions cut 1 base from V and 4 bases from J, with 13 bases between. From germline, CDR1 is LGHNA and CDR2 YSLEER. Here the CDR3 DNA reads TGCGCCAGCAGCCAAGCTACAGGGGGGGGCACCGGGGAGCTGTTTTTT. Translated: CASSQATGGGTGELFF.

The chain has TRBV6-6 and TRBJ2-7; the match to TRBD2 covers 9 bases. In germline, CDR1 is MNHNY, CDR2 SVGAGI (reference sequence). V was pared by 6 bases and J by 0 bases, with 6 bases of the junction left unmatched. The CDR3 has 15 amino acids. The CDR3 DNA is TGTGCCAGCAGACTCCGACTAGCGGACTCCTACGAGCAGTACTTC. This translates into CASRLRLADSYEQYF.

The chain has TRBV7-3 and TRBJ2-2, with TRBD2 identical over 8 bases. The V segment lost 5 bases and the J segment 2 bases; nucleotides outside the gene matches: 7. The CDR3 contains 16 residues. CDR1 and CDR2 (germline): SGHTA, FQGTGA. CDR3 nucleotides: TGTGCCAGCAGCCCCCTAGCGGGCTTTAACACCGGGGAGCTGTTTTTT. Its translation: CASSPLAGFNTGELFF.

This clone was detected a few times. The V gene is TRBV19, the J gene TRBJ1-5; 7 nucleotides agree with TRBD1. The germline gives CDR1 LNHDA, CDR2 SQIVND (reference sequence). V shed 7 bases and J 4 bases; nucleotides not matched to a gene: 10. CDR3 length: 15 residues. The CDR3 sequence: CASTSWAGGNQPQHF. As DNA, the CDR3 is TGTGCCAGTACCTCCTGGGCAGGGGGGAATCAGCCCCAGCATTTT. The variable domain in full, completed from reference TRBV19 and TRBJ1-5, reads DGGITQSPKYLFRKEGQNVTLSCEQNLNHDAMYWYRQDPGQGLRLIYYSQIVNDFQKGDIAEGYSVSREKKESFPLTVTSAQKNPTAFYLCASTSWAGGNQPQHFGDGTRLSIL.

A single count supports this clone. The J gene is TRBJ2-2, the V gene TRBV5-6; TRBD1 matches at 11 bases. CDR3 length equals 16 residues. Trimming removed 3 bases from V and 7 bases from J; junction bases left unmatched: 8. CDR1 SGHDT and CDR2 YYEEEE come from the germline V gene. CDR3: CASSSWDRGGIGELFF. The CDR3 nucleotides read TGTGCCAGCAGCTCTTGGGACAGGGGGGGAATCGGGGAGCTGTTTTTT.

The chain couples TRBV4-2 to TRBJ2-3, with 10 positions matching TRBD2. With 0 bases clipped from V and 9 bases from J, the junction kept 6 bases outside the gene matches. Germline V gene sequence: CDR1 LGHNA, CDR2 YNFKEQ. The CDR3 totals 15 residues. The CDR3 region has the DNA TGTGCCAGCAGCCAAGAGGGCCTAGCGGGAGACACGCAGTATTTT. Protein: CASSQEGLAGDTQYF.

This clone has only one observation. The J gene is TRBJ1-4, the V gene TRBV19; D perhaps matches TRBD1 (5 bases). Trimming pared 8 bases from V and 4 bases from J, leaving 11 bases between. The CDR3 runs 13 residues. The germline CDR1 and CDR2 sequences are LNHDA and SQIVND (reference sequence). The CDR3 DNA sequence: TGTGCCAGTCAGGTGACAGTTAATGAAAAACTGTTTTTT. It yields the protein CASQVTVNEKLFF.

CDR3 region: CASSQGGAAHSPLHF. In DNA, the CDR3 is TGTGCCAGCAGCCAAGGTGGAGCGGCCCATTCACCCCTCCACTTT. The V gene is TRBV14, the J gene TRBJ1-6; D is ambiguous. Germline CDR1 and CDR2: SGHDN and FVKESK. The ends were cut back, 1 base at V and 8 bases at J, with 12 bases in the middle. The CDR3 sequence is 15 residues long. The whole variable domain, filled in from reference TRBV14 and TRBJ1-6, reads EAGVTQFPSHSVIEKGQTVTLRCDPISGHDNLYWYRRVMGKEIKFLLHFVKESKQDESGMPNNRFLAERTGGTYSTLKVQPAELEDSGVYFCASSQGGAAHSPLHFGNGTRLTVT.

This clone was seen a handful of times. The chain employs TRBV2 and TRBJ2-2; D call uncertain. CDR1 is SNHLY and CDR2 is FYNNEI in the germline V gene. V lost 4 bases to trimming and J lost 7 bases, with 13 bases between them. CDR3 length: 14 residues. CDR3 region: CASSADAEVGELFF. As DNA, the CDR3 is TGTGCCAGCAGTGCCGACGCCGAGGTCGGGGAGCTGTTTTTT.

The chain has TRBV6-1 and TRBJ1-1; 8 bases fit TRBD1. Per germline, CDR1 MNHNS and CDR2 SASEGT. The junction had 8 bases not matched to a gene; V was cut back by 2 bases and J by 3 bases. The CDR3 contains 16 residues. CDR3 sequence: CASSESGQGGYTEAFF. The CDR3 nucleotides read TGTGCCAGCAGTGAAAGTGGACAGGGAGGGTACACTGAAGCTTTCTTT.

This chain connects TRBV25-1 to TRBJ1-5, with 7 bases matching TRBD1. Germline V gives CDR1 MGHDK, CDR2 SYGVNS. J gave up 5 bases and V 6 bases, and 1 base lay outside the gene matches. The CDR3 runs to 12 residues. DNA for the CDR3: TGTGCCAGCAGAACAGGGGATCAGCCCCAGCATTTT. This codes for CASRTGDQPQHF.

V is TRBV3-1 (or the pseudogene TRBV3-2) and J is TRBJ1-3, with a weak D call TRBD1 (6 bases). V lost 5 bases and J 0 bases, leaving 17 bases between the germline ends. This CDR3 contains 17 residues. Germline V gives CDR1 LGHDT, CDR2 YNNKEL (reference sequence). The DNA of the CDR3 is TGTGCCAGCAGCTTACAGACAGGAGCCTACTCTGGAAACACCATATATTTT. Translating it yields CASSLQTGAYSGNTIYF.

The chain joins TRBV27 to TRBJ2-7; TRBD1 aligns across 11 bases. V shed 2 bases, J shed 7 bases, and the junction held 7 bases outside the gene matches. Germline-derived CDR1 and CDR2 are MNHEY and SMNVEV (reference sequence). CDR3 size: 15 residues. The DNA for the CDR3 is TGTGCCAGCAGTTTAATCGGACAGGGGGCGCGTGAGCAGTACTTC. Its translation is CASSLIGQGAREQYF.

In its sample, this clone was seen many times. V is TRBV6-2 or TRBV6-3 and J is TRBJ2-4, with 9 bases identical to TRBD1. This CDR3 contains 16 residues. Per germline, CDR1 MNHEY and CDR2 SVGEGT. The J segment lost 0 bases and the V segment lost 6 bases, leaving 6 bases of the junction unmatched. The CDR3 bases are TGTGCCAGCAGCCACCGGACAGGGGAAGCCAAAAACATTCAGTACTTC. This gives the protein CASSHRTGEAKNIQYF.

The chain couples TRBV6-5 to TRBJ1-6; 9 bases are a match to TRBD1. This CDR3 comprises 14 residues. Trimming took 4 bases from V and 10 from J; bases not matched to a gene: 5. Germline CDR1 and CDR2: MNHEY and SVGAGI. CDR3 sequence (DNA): TGTGCCAGCAGTTTGGGACAGGGCAACTCACCCCTCCACTTT. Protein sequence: CASSLGQGNSPLHF.

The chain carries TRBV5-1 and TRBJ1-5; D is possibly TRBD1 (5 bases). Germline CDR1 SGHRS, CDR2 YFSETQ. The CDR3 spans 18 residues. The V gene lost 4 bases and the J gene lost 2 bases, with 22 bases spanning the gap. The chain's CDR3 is CASSLRDQRRDRNQPQHF. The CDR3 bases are TGCGCCAGCAGCCTCCGGGATCAAAGGAGGGACCGCAATCAGCCCCAGCATTTT. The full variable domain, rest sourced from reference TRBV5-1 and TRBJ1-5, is KAGVTQTPRYLIKTRGQQVTLSCSPISGHRSVSWYQQTPGQGLQFLFEYFSETQRNKGNFPGRFSGRQFSNSRSEMNVSTLELGDSALYLCASSLRDQRRDRNQPQHFGDGTRLSIL.

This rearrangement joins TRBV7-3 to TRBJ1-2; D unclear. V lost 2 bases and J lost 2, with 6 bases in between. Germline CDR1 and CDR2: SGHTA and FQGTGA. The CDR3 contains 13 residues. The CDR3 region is CASSLGRNYGYTF. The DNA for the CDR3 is TGTGCCAGCAGCTTAGGGAGAAACTATGGCTACACCTTC.

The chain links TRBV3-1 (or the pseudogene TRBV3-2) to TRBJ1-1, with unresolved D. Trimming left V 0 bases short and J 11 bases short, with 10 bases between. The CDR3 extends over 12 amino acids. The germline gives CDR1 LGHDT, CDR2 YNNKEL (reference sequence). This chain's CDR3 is CASSQDENGAFF. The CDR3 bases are TGTGCCAGCAGCCAAGATGAAAACGGGGCTTTCTTT.

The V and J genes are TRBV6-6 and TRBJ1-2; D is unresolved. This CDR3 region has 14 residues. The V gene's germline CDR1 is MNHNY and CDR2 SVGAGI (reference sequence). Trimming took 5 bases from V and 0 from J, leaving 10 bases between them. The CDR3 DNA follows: TGTGCCAGCAGTGGCCCGACACCTAACTATGGCTACACCTTC. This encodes CASSGPTPNYGYTF.

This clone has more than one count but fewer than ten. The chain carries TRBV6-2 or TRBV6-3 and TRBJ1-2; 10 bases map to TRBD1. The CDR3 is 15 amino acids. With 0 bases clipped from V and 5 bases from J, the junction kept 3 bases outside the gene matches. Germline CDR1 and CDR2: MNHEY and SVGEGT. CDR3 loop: CASSYSGQGLYGYTF. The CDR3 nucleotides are TGTGCCAGCAGTTACTCGGGACAGGGGTTATATGGCTACACCTTC.

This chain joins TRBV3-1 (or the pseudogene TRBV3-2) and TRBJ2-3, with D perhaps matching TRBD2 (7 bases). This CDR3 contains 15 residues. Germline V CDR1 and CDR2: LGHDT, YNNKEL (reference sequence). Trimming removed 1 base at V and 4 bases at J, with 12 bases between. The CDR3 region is CASSQGGGAADTQYF. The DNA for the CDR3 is TGTGCCAGCAGCCAAGGTGGGGGGGCTGCAGATACGCAGTATTTT.

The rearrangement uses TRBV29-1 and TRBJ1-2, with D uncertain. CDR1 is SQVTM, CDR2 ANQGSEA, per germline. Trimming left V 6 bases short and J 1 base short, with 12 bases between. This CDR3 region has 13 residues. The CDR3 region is CSVSPKLNYGYTF. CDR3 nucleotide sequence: TGCAGCGTCTCCCCGAAGCTTAACTATGGCTACACCTTC.

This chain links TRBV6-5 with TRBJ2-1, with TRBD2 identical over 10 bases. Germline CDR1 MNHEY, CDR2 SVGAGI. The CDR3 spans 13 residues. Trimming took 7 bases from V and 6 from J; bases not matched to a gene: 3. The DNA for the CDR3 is TGTGCCAGCAATAAGCGGGGGGGCAATGAGCAGTTCTTC. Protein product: CASNKRGGNEQFF.

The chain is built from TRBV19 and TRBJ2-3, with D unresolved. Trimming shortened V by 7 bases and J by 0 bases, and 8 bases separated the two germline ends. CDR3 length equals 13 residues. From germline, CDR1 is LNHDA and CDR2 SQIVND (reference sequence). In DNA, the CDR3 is TGTGCCAGTACGAGCCCCAGCACAGATACGCAGTATTTT. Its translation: CASTSPSTDTQYF.

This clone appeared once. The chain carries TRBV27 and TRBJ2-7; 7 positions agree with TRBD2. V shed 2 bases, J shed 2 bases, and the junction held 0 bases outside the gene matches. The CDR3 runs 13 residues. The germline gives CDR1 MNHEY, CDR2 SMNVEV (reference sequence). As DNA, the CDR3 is TGTGCCAGCAGTTTAGCGGGGGCCTACGAGCAGTACTTC. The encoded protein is CASSLAGAYEQYF.